The rows below give T cell receptor beta chains drawn from one sample of a study of beta chain features in type 1 diabetes. Sequenced by immunoSEQ multiplex PCR; TCRdb stores in-frame clones only, minus some. Of 600,000 to 750,000 clones in the sample, roughly an eighth were seen once. The sample consisted of naive CD4+ T cells from blood. Receptors were obtained from a man aged 25 to 40 with type 1 diabetes. Each CDR3 is given with its conserved first and last residue. D genes are given only for firm matches. Size values are once, few and many counts, or a class for expanded clones, and some rows have none.

clone_size: few
j_call: TRBJ2-2
v_call: TRBV5-6
d_call: -
cdr3_aa: CASSLEGITGELFF
cdr3_nt: TGTGCCAGCAGCTTGGAGGGGATCACCGGGGAGCTGTTTTTT

clone_size: -
j_call: TRBJ1-4
v_call: TRBV11-2
d_call: -
cdr3_aa: CASSFAPTNEKLFF
cdr3_nt: TGTGCCAGCAGCTTTGCCCCAACTAATGAAAAACTGTTTTTT

clone_size: few
j_call: TRBJ2-1
v_call: TRBV4-3
d_call: -
cdr3_aa: CASSQELRNEQFF
cdr3_nt: TGCGCCAGCAGCCAAGAATTGCGGAATGAGCAGTTCTTC

clone_size: few
j_call: TRBJ2-7
v_call: TRBV27
d_call: -
cdr3_aa: CASSLALGDQQYF
cdr3_nt: TGTGCCAGCAGTTTAGCCCTCGGGGACCAGCAGTACTTC

clone_size: -
j_call: TRBJ1-6
v_call: TRBV19
d_call: -
cdr3_aa: CASSPRPRNNSPLHF
cdr3_nt: TGTGCCAGTAGTCCGCGGCCCCGCAATAATTCACCCCTCCACTTT

clone_size: -
j_call: TRBJ1-2
v_call: TRBV7-2
d_call: -
cdr3_aa: CASSFPGTNYGYTF
cdr3_nt: TGTGCTAGCAGCTTCCCAGGGACTAACTATGGCTACACCTTC

clone_size: -
j_call: TRBJ2-1
v_call: TRBV29-1
d_call: TRBD2
cdr3_aa: CSARRRGVYEQFF
cdr3_nt: TGCAGCGCTAGGCGGCGGGGGGTCTATGAGCAGTTCTTC

clone_size: -
j_call: TRBJ1-6
v_call: TRBV7-6
d_call: -
cdr3_aa: CASSSRPGPDNSPLHF
cdr3_nt: TGTGCCAGCAGCTCACGACCGGGTCCTGATAATTCACCCCTCCACTTT

clone_size: -
j_call: TRBJ2-5
v_call: TRBV30
d_call: TRBD1
cdr3_aa: CAWSGGGQTQYF
cdr3_nt: TGTGCCTGGTCAGGGGGCGGACAGACCCAGTACTTC

clone_size: -
j_call: TRBJ1-6
v_call: TRBV27
d_call: TRBD1
cdr3_aa: CASSPYDGQGAGSPLHF
cdr3_nt: TGTGCCAGCAGTCCATACGACGGACAGGGGGCTGGTTCACCCCTCCACTTT

clone_size: -
j_call: TRBJ2-2
v_call: TRBV6-5
d_call: -
cdr3_aa: CASRRGGELFF
cdr3_nt: TGTGCCAGCAGGCGGGGCGGGGAGCTGTTTTTT

clone_size: -
j_call: TRBJ1-1
v_call: TRBV7-3
d_call: -
cdr3_aa: CASSQNQETEAFF
cdr3_nt: TGTGCCAGCAGCCAAAATCAGGAAACTGAAGCTTTCTTT

clone_size: few
j_call: TRBJ2-5
v_call: TRBV19
d_call: -
cdr3_aa: CASSTSLQQTQYF
cdr3_nt: TGTGCCAGTTCGACGAGCCTCCAGCAGACCCAGTACTTC

clone_size: -
j_call: TRBJ1-1
v_call: TRBV5-6
d_call: TRBD1
cdr3_aa: CASRRRGPGLNTEAFF
cdr3_nt: TGTGCCAGCAGGAGGAGGGGGCCCGGCTTGAACACTGAAGCTTTCTTT

clone_size: -
j_call: TRBJ1-1
v_call: TRBV2
d_call: -
cdr3_aa: CASSEFVKGEAFF
cdr3_nt: TGTGCCAGCAGTGAGTTCGTGAAGGGCGAAGCTTTCTTT

clone_size: -
j_call: TRBJ2-2
v_call: TRBV4-3
d_call: TRBD2
cdr3_aa: CASSIERGAFGELFF
cdr3_nt: TGCGCCAGCAGCATCGAGCGGGGGGCTTTCGGGGAGCTGTTTTTT

clone_size: few
j_call: TRBJ1-1
v_call: TRBV9
d_call: -
cdr3_aa: CASSVAGNTEAFF
cdr3_nt: TGTGCCAGCAGCGTAGCGGGGAACACTGAAGCTTTCTTT

clone_size: few
j_call: TRBJ2-1
v_call: TRBV15
d_call: -
cdr3_aa: CATSRDPTFNEQFF
cdr3_nt: TGTGCCACCAGCAGAGATCCTACCTTCAATGAGCAGTTCTTC

clone_size: few
j_call: TRBJ2-1
v_call: TRBV7-8
d_call: -
cdr3_aa: CASSLGQGGNEQFF
cdr3_nt: TGTGCCAGCAGCTTAGGGCAGGGCGGGAATGAGCAGTTCTTC

clone_size: -
j_call: TRBJ2-5
v_call: TRBV18
d_call: -
cdr3_aa: CASSPPSGETQYF
cdr3_nt: TGTGCCAGCTCACCACCGAGTGGAGAGACCCAGTACTTC

clone_size: few
j_call: TRBJ1-2
v_call: TRBV27
d_call: -
cdr3_aa: CASRDTGLSNYGYTF
cdr3_nt: TGTGCCAGCAGGGATACAGGGTTGTCGAACTATGGCTACACCTTC

clone_size: -
j_call: TRBJ1-5
v_call: TRBV19
d_call: -
cdr3_aa: CASSPGFSNQPQHF
cdr3_nt: TGTGCCAGTAGTCCAGGGTTTAGCAATCAGCCCCAGCATTTT

clone_size: -
j_call: TRBJ2-1
v_call: TRBV27
d_call: TRBD1
cdr3_aa: CASSPGRPGGGLEFF
cdr3_nt: TGTGCCAGCAGCCCGGGTCGTCCAGGGGGTGGTTTGGAGTTCTTC

clone_size: -
j_call: TRBJ1-5
v_call: TRBV19
d_call: -
cdr3_aa: CASNLPGGRLSQPQHF
cdr3_nt: TGTGCCAGTAATCTCCCCGGGGGACGCCTCAGTCAGCCCCAGCATTTT

clone_size: -
j_call: TRBJ2-1
v_call: TRBV7-2
d_call: -
cdr3_aa: CASSSTWGNEQFF
cdr3_nt: TGTGCCAGCAGCTCTACCTGGGGCAATGAGCAGTTCTTC

clone_size: few
j_call: TRBJ2-1
v_call: TRBV7-9
d_call: -
cdr3_aa: CASSLTGATGYNEQFF
cdr3_nt: TGTGCCAGCAGCTTAACGGGGGCCACCGGATACAATGAGCAGTTCTTC

clone_size: few
j_call: TRBJ2-7
v_call: TRBV6-5
d_call: -
cdr3_aa: CASRGHWTSYEQYF
cdr3_nt: TGTGCCAGCAGGGGACATTGGACCTCCTACGAGCAGTACTTC

clone_size: -
j_call: TRBJ2-2
v_call: TRBV9
d_call: -
cdr3_aa: CASSDKRHTGELFF
cdr3_nt: TGTGCCAGCAGCGATAAGCGTCACACCGGGGAGCTGTTTTTT

clone_size: -
j_call: TRBJ2-3
v_call: TRBV7-2
d_call: -
cdr3_aa: CASSLDGGTIGTDTQYF
cdr3_nt: TGTGCCAGCAGCTTAGATGGCGGGACAATAGGCACAGATACGCAGTATTTT

clone_size: -
j_call: TRBJ1-1
v_call: TRBV14
d_call: -
cdr3_aa: CASSQGRGPLNTEAFF
cdr3_nt: TGTGCCAGCAGCCAAGGACGGGGGCCTCTGAACACTGAAGCTTTCTTT

clone_size: -
j_call: TRBJ2-1
v_call: TRBV7-2
d_call: -
cdr3_aa: CASSLAFVGEQFF
cdr3_nt: TGTGCCAGCAGCTTAGCTTTTGTGGGTGAGCAGTTCTTC

clone_size: -
j_call: TRBJ2-5
v_call: TRBV28
d_call: TRBD1
cdr3_aa: CASSKTGGYTETQYF
cdr3_nt: TGTGCCAGCAGTAAGACAGGGGGCTATACAGAGACCCAGTACTTC

clone_size: -
j_call: TRBJ1-2
v_call: TRBV5-6
d_call: -
cdr3_aa: CASSLKGRESYGYTF
cdr3_nt: TGTGCCAGCAGCTTAAAGGGCAGGGAGTCCTATGGCTACACCTTC

clone_size: -
j_call: TRBJ2-1
v_call: TRBV9
d_call: -
cdr3_aa: CASSVAEGHYNEQFF
cdr3_nt: TGTGCCAGCAGCGTAGCCGAAGGACACTACAATGAGCAGTTCTTC

clone_size: few
j_call: TRBJ1-2
v_call: TRBV7-9
d_call: -
cdr3_aa: CASNSDGIGLTF
cdr3_nt: TGTGCCAGCAACTCGGACGGCATCGGGCTAACCTTC

clone_size: few
j_call: TRBJ1-1
v_call: TRBV5-1
d_call: -
cdr3_aa: CASSSRYSRGATEAFF
cdr3_nt: TGCGCCAGCAGCTCTAGGTACTCAAGAGGGGCCACTGAAGCTTTCTTT